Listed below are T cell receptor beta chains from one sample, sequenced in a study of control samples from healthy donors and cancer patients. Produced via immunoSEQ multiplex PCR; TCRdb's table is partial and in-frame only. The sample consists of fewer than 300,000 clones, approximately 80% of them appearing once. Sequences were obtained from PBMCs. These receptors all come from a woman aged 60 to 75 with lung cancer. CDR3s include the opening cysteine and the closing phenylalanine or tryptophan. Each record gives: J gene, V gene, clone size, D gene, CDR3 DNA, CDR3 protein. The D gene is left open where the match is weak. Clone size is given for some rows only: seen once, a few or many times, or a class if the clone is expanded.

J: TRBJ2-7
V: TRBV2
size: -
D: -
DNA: TGTGCCAGCACCCCCCTGGCGGCCCGGGGCGAGCAGTACTTC
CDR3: CASTPLAARGEQYF

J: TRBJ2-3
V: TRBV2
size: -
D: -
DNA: TGTGCCAGCAGTGAAGTGCGCCGCCACGATACGCAGTATTTT
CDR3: CASSEVRRHDTQYF

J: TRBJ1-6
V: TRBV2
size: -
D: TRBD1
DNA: TGTGCCAGCAGTTTACAGGGGGGTAATAATTCACCCCTCCACTTT
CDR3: CASSLQGGNNSPLHF

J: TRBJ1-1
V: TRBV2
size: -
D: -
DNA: TGTGCCAGCAGTTACACCGAGAACACTGAAGCTTTCTTT
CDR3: CASSYTENTEAFF

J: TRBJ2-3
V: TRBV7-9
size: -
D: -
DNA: TGTGCCACCCGGGCTTCCTCAGATACGCAGTATTTT
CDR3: CATRASSDTQYF

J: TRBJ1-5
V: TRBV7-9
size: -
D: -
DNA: TGTGCCAGCAGTTTGAACTCTCAGCCCCAGCATTTT
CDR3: CASSLNSQPQHF

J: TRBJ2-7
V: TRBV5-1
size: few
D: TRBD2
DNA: TGCGCCAGCAGCAAAGGGACTAGCGGGAGCGGATTGGGCTCCTACGAGCAGTACTTC
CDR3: CASSKGTSGSGLGSYEQYF

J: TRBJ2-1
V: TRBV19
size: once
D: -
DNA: TGTGCCAGTAGTATATCAACCGATGAGCAGTTCTTC
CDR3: CASSISTDEQFF

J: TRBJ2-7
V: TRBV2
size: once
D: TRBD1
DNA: TGTGCCAGTCACCCGGGACAGGGTGCCTACGAGCAGTACTTC
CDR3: CASHPGQGAYEQYF

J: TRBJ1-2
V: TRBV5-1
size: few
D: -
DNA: TGCGCCAGCAGCGAGGGGACCCTCTCCTATGGCTACACCTTC
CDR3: CASSEGTLSYGYTF

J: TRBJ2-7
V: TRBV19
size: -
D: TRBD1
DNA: TGTGCCAGTAGTTCCGGGACAGACGTCTTCAGCTCCTACGAGCAGTACTTC
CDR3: CASSSGTDVFSSYEQYF

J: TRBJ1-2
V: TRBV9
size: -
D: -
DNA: TGTGCCAGCAGGGGGGCAGCGGACTATGGCTACACCTTC
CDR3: CASRGAADYGYTF

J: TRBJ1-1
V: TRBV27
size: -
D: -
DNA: TGTGCCAGCAGGCCCCGGTCTGGGGACACTGAAGCTTTCTTT
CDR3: CASRPRSGDTEAFF

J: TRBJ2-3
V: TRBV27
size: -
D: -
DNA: TGTGCCAGCAGTACCTCGGAGGGGGGGACAGATACGCAGTATTTT
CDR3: CASSTSEGGTDTQYF

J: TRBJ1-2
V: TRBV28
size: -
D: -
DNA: TGTGCCAGCAGTTTATATACGGGCGGCTACACCTTC
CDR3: CASSLYTGGYTF

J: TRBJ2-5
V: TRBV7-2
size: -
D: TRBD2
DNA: TGTGCCAGCAGCTTAGTGGGTAGCGGGGGGAAGGGGACCCAGTACTTC
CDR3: CASSLVGSGGKGTQYF

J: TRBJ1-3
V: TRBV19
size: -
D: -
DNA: TGTGCCAGTAGTATTCGAAGGGTCTCTGGAAACACCATATATTTT
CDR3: CASSIRRVSGNTIYF

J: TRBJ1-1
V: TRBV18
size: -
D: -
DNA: TGTGCCAGCTCACCACCGACATTTGAAGCTTTCTTT
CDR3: CASSPPTFEAFF

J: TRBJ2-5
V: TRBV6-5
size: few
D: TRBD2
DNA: TGTGCCAGCAGTTTAACTAGCGGGCATAAAGAGACCCAGTACTTC
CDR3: CASSLTSGHKETQYF

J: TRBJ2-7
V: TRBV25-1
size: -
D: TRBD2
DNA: TGTGCCACCGCGCTAGCGGGAAACTACGAGCAGTACTTC
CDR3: CATALAGNYEQYF

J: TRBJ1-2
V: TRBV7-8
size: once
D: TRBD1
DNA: TGTGCCAGCAGCGCCCGGGACAGGGCGTATCACGGCTACACCTTC
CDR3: CASSARDRAYHGYTF

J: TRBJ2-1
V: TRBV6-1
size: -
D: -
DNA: TGTGCCAGCAGTGAAGGTCTGGTACCCGAGGAGCAGTTCTTC
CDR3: CASSEGLVPEEQFF

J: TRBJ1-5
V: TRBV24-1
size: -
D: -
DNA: TGTGCCACCAGGGGAGCGTACAATCAGCCCCAGCATTTT
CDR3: CATRGAYNQPQHF

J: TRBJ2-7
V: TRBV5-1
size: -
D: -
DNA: TGCGCCAGCAGCTTGGCCACTGAACCTTCCTACGAGCAGTACTTC
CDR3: CASSLATEPSYEQYF

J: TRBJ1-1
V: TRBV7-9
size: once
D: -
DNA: TGTGCCAGCAGCCAGTATCAGAACACTGAAGCTTTCTTT
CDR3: CASSQYQNTEAFF